Given below is one T cell receptor (beta chain) in context. The antigen remains undetermined. Unique molecular identifiers were present in the TCR beta cDNA libraries. One entry per CDR3 protein, called by TCRdb with MiXCR from the PCR reads. The sample has hundreds of thousands of distinct CDR3 sequences, over 45% seen once. This specimen comes from a study of post-analysis software for immune sequencing data. Notes on the study in general: Comparison of patients with controls showed 5 or 6 TRBV segments more frequent in patients, TRBV5-6, TRBV5-1 and TRBV20-1 among them.

The CDR3 consists of 11 residues. V was trimmed by 8 bases and J by 3 bases, leaving 6 bases between them. Germline V gene sequence: CDR1 ENHRY, CDR2 SYGVKD. The sequence was collected from a girl aged 2 to 9 with multiple sclerosis. Specimen: blood. The chain recombines TRBV10-3 with TRBJ2-3; D gene ambiguous. In DNA, the CDR3 is TGTGCCATCCGGTGGACAGATACGCAGTATTTT. This gives the protein CAIRWTDTQYF.